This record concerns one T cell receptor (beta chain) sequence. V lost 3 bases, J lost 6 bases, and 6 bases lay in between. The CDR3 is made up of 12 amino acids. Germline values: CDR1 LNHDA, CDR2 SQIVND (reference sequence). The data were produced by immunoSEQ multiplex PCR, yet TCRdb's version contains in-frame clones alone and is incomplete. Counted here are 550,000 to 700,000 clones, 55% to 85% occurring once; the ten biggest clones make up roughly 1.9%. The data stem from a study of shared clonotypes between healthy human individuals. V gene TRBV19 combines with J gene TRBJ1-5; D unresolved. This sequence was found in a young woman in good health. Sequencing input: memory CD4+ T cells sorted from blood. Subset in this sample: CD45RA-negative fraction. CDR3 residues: CASSMRFQPQHF. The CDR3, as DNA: TGTGCCAGTAGTATGAGGTTTCAGCCCCAGCATTTT.